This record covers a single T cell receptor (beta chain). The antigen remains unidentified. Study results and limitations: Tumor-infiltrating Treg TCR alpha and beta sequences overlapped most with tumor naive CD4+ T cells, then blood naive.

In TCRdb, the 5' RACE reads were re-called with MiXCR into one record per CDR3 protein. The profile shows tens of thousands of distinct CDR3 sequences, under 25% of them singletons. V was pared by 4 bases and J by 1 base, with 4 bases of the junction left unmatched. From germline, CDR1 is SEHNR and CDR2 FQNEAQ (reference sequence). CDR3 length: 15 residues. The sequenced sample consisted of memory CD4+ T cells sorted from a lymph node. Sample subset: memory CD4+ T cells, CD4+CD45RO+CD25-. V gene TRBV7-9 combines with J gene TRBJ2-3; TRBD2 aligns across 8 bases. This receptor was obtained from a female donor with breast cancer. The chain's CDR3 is CASSSKAGGTDTQYF. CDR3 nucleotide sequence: TGTGCCAGCAGCTCTAAAGCGGGAGGCACAGATACGCAGTATTTT.